The clone carrying this T cell receptor (beta chain) appeared once. Its antigen is unknown. The method was immunoSEQ multiplex PCR; TCRdb's version includes in-frame clones alone and lacks a portion of them. Here the sample spans about 48,000 clones, 80% to 90% being singletons. The data are from a study of radiotherapy plus CTLA-4 blockade in lung cancer. Study background: Objective responses were observed in less than 20% of patients, and disease control was achieved by roughly 31%. Whole-study findings and limits: Early blood T cell clone dynamics, with interferon-beta, were reported to best predict response. After treatment with radiotherapy plus ipilimumab, TCR clones that came from the tumor expanded in blood.

Focal radiation with ipilimumab CTLA-4 blockade was given to patients with chemo-refractory metastatic non-small-cell lung cancer. This CDR3 comprises 17 residues. Germline V gene sequence: CDR1 SGHRS, CDR2 YFSETQ. Germline trimming cut 0 bases from V and 3 bases from J; bases unmatched to any gene: 8. This chain joins TRBV5-1 and TRBJ1-2, with 10 bases lining up with TRBD1. Here the sequenced sample was peripheral blood, taken from a patient treated with radiotherapy plus ipilimumab. The TCR was taken from a human donor with non-small cell lung cancer that progressed on radiotherapy plus ipilimumab. Some clones in this sample may be carry-over from other donors' samples. CDR3 protein: CASSLATGGYNDYGYTF. CDR3 coding DNA: TGCGCCAGCAGCTTGGCGACAGGGGGCTACAACGACTATGGCTACACCTTC.